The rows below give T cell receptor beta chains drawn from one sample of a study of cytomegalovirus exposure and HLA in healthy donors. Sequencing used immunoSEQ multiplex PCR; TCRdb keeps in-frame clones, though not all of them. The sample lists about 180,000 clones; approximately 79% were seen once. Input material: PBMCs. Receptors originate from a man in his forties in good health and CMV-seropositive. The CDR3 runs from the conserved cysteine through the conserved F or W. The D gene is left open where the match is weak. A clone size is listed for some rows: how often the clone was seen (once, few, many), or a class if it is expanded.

TGTGCCATCAGTGGCGGACAGGGGAACACTGAAGCTTTCTTT CAISGGQGNTEAFF 14 TRBJ1-1 NA TRBD1 TRBV10-3
TGTGCCAGCGGCCCTAGCACAGATACGCAGTATTTT CASGPSTDTQYF 12 TRBJ2-3 NA NA TRBV7-3
TGTGCCAGTAGTATTCTGGGGACAGTCTATGGCTACACCTTC CASSILGTVYGYTF 14 TRBJ1-2 NA TRBD1 TRBV19
TGTGCCAGCAGCTCTCTCGGCGGGGGAGAAGGGTACAATGAGCAGTTCTTC CASSSLGGGEGYNEQFF 17 TRBJ2-1 NA TRBD2 TRBV11-2
TGTGCCAGCAGTAGCCTTAGCAATCAGCCCCAGCATTTT CASSSLSNQPQHF 13 TRBJ1-5 few NA TRBV2
TGTGCCAGCAGCTTAGGACAGGGGGTCCTGGATACGCAGTATTTT CASSLGQGVLDTQYF 15 TRBJ2-3 NA TRBD1 TRBV11-1
TGTGCCAGCAGTTTATCGGGCAGGGGCGGGTTCTACGAGCAGTACTTC CASSLSGRGGFYEQYF 16 TRBJ2-7 NA NA TRBV27
TGTGCCAGCAGTGCACTAGCGGGAAGGGCCGGGGAGCTGTTTTTT CASSALAGRAGELFF 15 TRBJ2-2 NA TRBD2 TRBV6-1
TGTGCCACCAGCAGGGGGGACTCTGGGGAGACCCAGTACTTC CATSRGDSGETQYF 14 TRBJ2-5 few NA TRBV15
TGTGCCAGCTCACCAAGGGACAGGGATGGCTACACCTTC CASSPRDRDGYTF 13 TRBJ1-2 few TRBD1 TRBV18
TGCGCCAGCACCTCGGGATCTTCCACCGGGGAGCTGTTTTTT CASTSGSSTGELFF 14 TRBJ2-2 once NA TRBV5-1
TGCGCCAGCAGCTCCAGGACGGGAGAGACCTACGAGCAGTACTTC CASSSRTGETYEQYF 15 TRBJ2-7 NA NA TRBV4-1
TGTGCCAGCAGCAGCACCCAGGGCCTCTTTATCACCGGGGAGCTGTTTTTT CASSSTQGLFITGELFF 17 TRBJ2-2 NA NA TRBV2
TGCGCCAGCAGCGAAAACTTCTCTGGAAACACCATATATTTT CASSENFSGNTIYF 14 TRBJ1-3 NA NA TRBV5-1
TGCGCCAGCAGTGAGGCACCGGGACATAACGAGCAGTACTTC CASSEAPGHNEQYF 14 TRBJ2-7 NA NA TRBV10-1
TGTGCCAGCAGACTACAGGTGAGGAGCTCCTACGAGCAGTACTTC CASRLQVRSSYEQYF 15 TRBJ2-7 NA NA TRBV6-6
TGCAGCGTTGAACCGCTAGCGGGAGAGACCCAGTACTTC CSVEPLAGETQYF 13 TRBJ2-5 NA TRBD2 TRBV29-1
TGTGCCAGTGGTCCCCTGCGGGGGAGCTCCTACAATGAGCAGTTCTTC CASGPLRGSSYNEQFF 16 TRBJ2-1 NA TRBD2 TRBV19
TGTGCCAGCAGCCGCGGGGGGTCGAACACCGGGGAGCTGTTTTTT CASSRGGSNTGELFF 15 TRBJ2-2 NA TRBD2 TRBV7-9
TGTGCCAGCAGCTCCCCAGGACCTTCAGGGTACGAGCAGTACTTC CASSSPGPSGYEQYF 15 TRBJ2-7 NA NA TRBV7-6
TGTGCCAGCAGCGTAGGAATAGCGAATTACAATGAGCAGTTCTTC CASSVGIANYNEQFF 15 TRBJ2-1 NA NA TRBV9
TGTGCCAGCAGCAGAGATAACCAAGAGACCCAGTACTTC CASSRDNQETQYF 13 TRBJ2-5 NA NA TRBV5-6
TGTGCCAGCAGCTCGCAGGGGGGTACAGATACGCAGTATTTT CASSSQGGTDTQYF 14 TRBJ2-3 once NA TRBV7-3
TGTGCCAGCAGCTTAGATTCGGATGAGCAGTTCTTC CASSLDSDEQFF 12 TRBJ2-1 NA NA TRBV11-3
TGTGCCAGCAGCAAAGACAGGGGATATGAGTATGGCTACACCTTC CASSKDRGYEYGYTF 15 TRBJ1-2 NA TRBD1 TRBV5-4
TGTGCCAGCAGTGATATGGCAGGGGCGACCTACGAGCAGTACTTC CASSDMAGATYEQYF 15 TRBJ2-7 NA NA TRBV2
TGTGCCAGCAGCTACGGGAGGGCGGGGTATGATGAGCAGTTCTTC CASSYGRAGYDEQFF 15 TRBJ2-1 NA TRBD2 TRBV5-4